This T cell receptor (beta chain) was captured in a study of cytomegalovirus exposure and HLA in healthy donors. This clone turned up a few times. A multiplex PCR was run with 60 Vbeta primers and 13 Jbeta primers. TCRdb's table, derived via immunoSEQ multiplex PCR, lists solely in-frame clones and lacks some. The table includes 65,000 to 85,000 clones, approximately 72% detected once. V was clipped by 1 base and J by 4 bases, with 9 bases between them. CDR3 size: 14 residues. Germline V lookup: CDR1 SGHNT, CDR2 YENEEA. The J gene is TRBJ2-3, the V gene TRBV11-3; possible D gene TRBD1, 5 bases. Sequenced: PBMCs. The TCR originated in a woman aged 40 to 50 in good health and CMV-seropositive. CDR3 coding DNA: TGTGCCAGCAGCTTAGGGGCAGGGTCAGATACGCAGTATTTT. Encoded protein: CASSLGAGSDTQYF.